This TCR beta chain was identified during a study of OX40 agonist ivuxolimab in advanced cancers. Profiling relied on immunoSEQ multiplex PCR, and the TCRdb table lists in-frame clones only, not all of them. The data show about 14,000 clones, roughly 80% seen once. Notes on the study in general: Clonal expansion was among the lowest in partial responders at 0.1-3.0 mg/kg, especially CD8+. In CD8+ T cells, expanded clones were on average more numerous than in CD4+.

No patient had autoimmune disease or received systemic immunosuppression. Turning to this clone: Its antigen is unknown.

Germline V gene data show CDR1 as SGHAT and CDR2 as FQNNGV. The CDR3 sequence is 15 residues long. With 2 bases removed from V and 8 bases from J, the gap between germline ends came to 15 bases. The sequencing used CD4+ or CD8+ T cells sorted from blood, collected in a trial of the OX40 agonist ivuxolimab. The origin of this receptor is an adult with an advanced solid tumor such as melanoma, head and neck, liver or kidney cancer. V usage is TRBV11-2 and J usage is TRBJ1-4; D ambiguous. The CDR3 loop is CASSLWSLRGEKLFF. The CDR3 bases are TGTGCCAGCAGCTTATGGTCCCTAAGAGGCGAAAAACTGTTTTTT.